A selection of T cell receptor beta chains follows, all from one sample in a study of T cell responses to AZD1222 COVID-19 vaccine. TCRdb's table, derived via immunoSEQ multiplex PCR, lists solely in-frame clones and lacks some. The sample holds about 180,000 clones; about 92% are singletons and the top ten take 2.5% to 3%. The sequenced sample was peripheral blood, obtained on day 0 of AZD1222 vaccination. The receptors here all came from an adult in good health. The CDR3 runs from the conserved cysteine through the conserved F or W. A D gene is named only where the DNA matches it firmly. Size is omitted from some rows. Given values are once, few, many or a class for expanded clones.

TGTGCCAGCAGCTCGGGACAGGCATTCGGCTACACCTTC | CASSSGQAFGYTF | TRBJ1-2 | TRBD1 | NA | TRBV5-4
TGTGCCAGCAGTCCGCCGCCCACTAACCGCTACGAGCAGTACTTC | CASSPPPTNRYEQYF | TRBJ2-7 | NA | NA | TRBV28
TGTGCCAGCAGTTCACTAGCGGGAGAACCTTCGGAGCAGTACTTC | CASSSLAGEPSEQYF | TRBJ2-7 | TRBD2 | NA | TRBV27
TGTGCCAGTATGGGGAGTGGCAGGGGCTACGGCTACACCTTC | CASMGSGRGYGYTF | TRBJ1-2 | NA | NA | TRBV19
TGTGCCAGCAGTTTACCAGGGGGCAATGGCTACACCTTC | CASSLPGGNGYTF | TRBJ1-2 | TRBD1 | NA | TRBV27
TGTGCCAGTAGTTCTGCCCGACAGGGGCGAATCAACTATGGCTACACCTTC | CASSSARQGRINYGYTF | TRBJ1-2 | TRBD1 | NA | TRBV19
TGTGCCAGCAGTCCGACGACTCAAGGCAACATTCAGTACTTC | CASSPTTQGNIQYF | TRBJ2-4 | NA | once | TRBV27
TGTGCCAGCAGCCCCCAGACAGGGATAATGAATTCACCCCTCCACTTT | CASSPQTGIMNSPLHF | TRBJ1-6 | TRBD1 | NA | TRBV9
TGTGCCAGCAGCCAAGAAAGGGGTAACTATGGCTACACCTTC | CASSQERGNYGYTF | TRBJ1-2 | NA | NA | TRBV3-1/TRBV3-2
TGTGCCAGCAGCTTCCCCGGGAAGGGGGTTAACACTGAAGCTTTCTTT | CASSFPGKGVNTEAFF | TRBJ1-1 | NA | NA | TRBV7-9
TGCGCCAGCAGCTTGGGGGGACAGGAGACCTCTGGAAACACCATATATTTT | CASSLGGQETSGNTIYF | TRBJ1-3 | TRBD1 | NA | TRBV5-1
TGTGCCAGCTCACCGTCAGGGGACACTGAAGCTTTCTTT | CASSPSGDTEAFF | TRBJ1-1 | NA | NA | TRBV18
TGTGCCAGTAGCCAGGTGACAGGGGTAGTGCGCTACACCTTC | CASSQVTGVVRYTF | TRBJ1-2 | TRBD1 | NA | TRBV19
TGCGCCAGCAGCCATCCGGGACAGAAAGTCTACGAGCAGTACTTC | CASSHPGQKVYEQYF | TRBJ2-7 | TRBD1 | NA | TRBV4-1
TGCGCCAGCAGTGAGCCCGGTAAGGGCTACGAGCAGTACTTC | CASSEPGKGYEQYF | TRBJ2-7 | NA | few | TRBV10-1
TGTGCCAGTAGTATCGGGGACAGAGCCTACTCTGGGGCCAACGTCCTGACTTTC | CASSIGDRAYSGANVLTF | TRBJ2-6 | TRBD1 | NA | TRBV19
TGCGCCAGCAGCCTACTCCGGGACTCAGGCCCCGGGGAGCTGTTTTTT | CASSLLRDSGPGELFF | TRBJ2-2 | NA | NA | TRBV5-1
TGTGCCAGCCGCGAAGCTAGCACAGATACGCAGTATTTT | CASREASTDTQYF | TRBJ2-3 | NA | NA | TRBV6-6
TGCGCCAGCAGCTTTAGAGATAACTATGGCTACACCTTC | CASSFRDNYGYTF | TRBJ1-2 | NA | NA | TRBV5-1
TGTGCCAGCAGAGGACAGGGCGGTCAGCCCCAGCATTTT | CASRGQGGQPQHF | TRBJ1-5 | TRBD1 | NA | TRBV2
TGCGCCAGCAGCTCGACCCTACAGGGGGCCGGAAACACTGAAGCTTTCTTT | CASSSTLQGAGNTEAFF | TRBJ1-1 | TRBD1 | NA | TRBV5-1
TGTGCCAGCAGCCCGGGGATCTCCTACGAGCAGTACTTC | CASSPGISYEQYF | TRBJ2-7 | NA | NA | TRBV5-4
TGTGCCACCAGTGATCCCGGACAGGGGAACGGGGAGCTGTTTTTT | CATSDPGQGNGELFF | TRBJ2-2 | TRBD1 | NA | TRBV24-1
TGTGCCAGCACCACAAGCCGGTTTAACACTGAAGCTTTCTTT | CASTTSRFNTEAFF | TRBJ1-1 | NA | NA | TRBV6-5
TGTGCCAGCTCACTGCTCGGGTTAGCGGGAGGGATGCCGTCCTACGAGCAGTACTTC | CASSLLGLAGGMPSYEQYF | TRBJ2-7 | TRBD2 | NA | TRBV18
TGTGCCAGCAGCAACCCCCACTTGGACATGGCCTACGAGCAGTACTTC | CASSNPHLDMAYEQYF | TRBJ2-7 | NA | NA | TRBV21-1
TGTGCCAGCAGCGTAGTGGCGGGACTAGCGGGAGGGAACACCGGGGAGCTGTTTTTT | CASSVVAGLAGGNTGELFF | TRBJ2-2 | TRBD2 | NA | TRBV9
TGTGCCAGCAGCCCAACAGCGATTCGAGAGACCCAGTACTTC | CASSPTAIRETQYF | TRBJ2-5 | NA | NA | TRBV11-2
TGTGCCAGCAGCGTAGGGACAGGGGGCAGTAATGAAAAACTGTTTTTT | CASSVGTGGSNEKLFF | TRBJ1-4 | TRBD1 | NA | TRBV9
TGTGCCAGTGGGGGACAGAACACTGAAGCTTTCTTT | CASGGQNTEAFF | TRBJ1-1 | NA | NA | TRBV25-1
TGCAGTGCTAGTCAAGTAGTAACTGGAAACACCATATATTTT | CSASQVVTGNTIYF | TRBJ1-3 | NA | NA | TRBV20-1
TGCGCCAGCAGCTTGGAAGACACAGATACGCAGTATTTT | CASSLEDTDTQYF | TRBJ2-3 | NA | NA | TRBV5-1
TGTGCCAGCAGTCCTACGACAGGGATAGTGGCAGATACGCAGTATTTT | CASSPTTGIVADTQYF | TRBJ2-3 | TRBD1 | NA | TRBV27
TGTGCCAGCAGCCAAGAGGAAAGCACAGATACGCAGTATTTT | CASSQEESTDTQYF | TRBJ2-3 | NA | many | TRBV4-2
TGTGCCAGCAGTTGGGGCAGGGGGCTTCGGTCACCCCTCCACTTT | CASSWGRGLRSPLHF | TRBJ1-6 | TRBD1 | NA | TRBV27
TGCGCCAGCAGGCCCCTAGTGGGTGAGACCCAGTACTTC | CASRPLVGETQYF | TRBJ2-5 | NA | NA | TRBV5-1
TGTGCCAGCAGCTTATTATCAGGGGGCGTAACTGAAGCTTTCTTT | CASSLLSGGVTEAFF | TRBJ1-1 | TRBD1 | once | TRBV7-8
TGTGCCAGCAGCGTAGTCCCTAGCTCCTACGAGCAGTACTTC | CASSVVPSSYEQYF | TRBJ2-7 | NA | few | TRBV9
TGTGCCACCAGCCCTACGTTGGGCAGGGGTAATGAAAAACTGTTTTTT | CATSPTLGRGNEKLFF | TRBJ1-4 | NA | NA | TRBV15
TGTGCCAGCAGTCCGACAGGGTTTAGCAATCAGCCCCAGCATTTT | CASSPTGFSNQPQHF | TRBJ1-5 | TRBD1 | NA | TRBV6-4
TGTGCCAGCAGCCTGCAGGGGGAACAGTTCTTC | CASSLQGEQFF | TRBJ2-1 | TRBD1 | NA | TRBV5-6
TGTGCCTGGACCCTGGACAGGGGGAACCTAGCCAAAAACATTCAGTACTTC | CAWTLDRGNLAKNIQYF | TRBJ2-4 | TRBD1 | NA | TRBV30
TGTGCTAGTGGGACAGGGGTGGGCGAGCAGTACTTC | CASGTGVGEQYF | TRBJ2-7 | TRBD1 | NA | TRBV12-5
TGCAGCGTGGGCCAGGGACGCAACACCGGGGAGCTGTTTTTT | CSVGQGRNTGELFF | TRBJ2-2 | NA | NA | TRBV29-1
TGTGCCAGCAGCTTAGATTCAGGGGTTCGGAATCAGCCCCAGCATTTT | CASSLDSGVRNQPQHF | TRBJ1-5 | NA | once | TRBV7-2
TGTGCCAGCAGCCAATGGACAGGGGCCTGGAAGGGTTCACCCCTCCACTTT | CASSQWTGAWKGSPLHF | TRBJ1-6 | TRBD1 | NA | TRBV3-1/TRBV3-2
TGTGCCAGCAGCTTACAACGGTCGGAGACCCAGTACTTC | CASSLQRSETQYF | TRBJ2-5 | NA | NA | TRBV7-2